Shown below are 24 T cell receptor beta chains from a single sample sequenced in a study of blood T cells in healthy people across ages. A second PCR of roughly 7 to 11 cycles used a sample-barcoded 5' primer and a J-beta primer mix. TCRdb reprocessed the 5' RACE reads with MiXCR, giving one entry per CDR3 protein. The data hold about 590,000 distinct CDR3 sequences, with approximately 30% observed a single time. The material sequenced was blood. The receptors come from a woman aged 80 or over in good health.

This rearrangement joins TRBV11-2 to TRBJ1-1; no reliable D call. Germline V gene lookup returns CDR1 SGHAT and CDR2 FQNNGV. V gave up 6 bases and J gave up 7 bases, with 18 bases separating them. The length of the CDR3 is 14 residues. CDR3 DNA sequence: TGTGCCAGCAGGCAACGGGGAGACTCAGTTGAAGCTTTCTTT. Residues: CASRQRGDSVEAFF. The full variable domain, its missing parts supplied by reference TRBV11-2 and TRBJ1-1, is EAGVAQSPRYKIIEKRQSVAFWCNPISGHATLYWYQQILGQGPKLLIQFQNNGVVDDSQLPKDRFSAERLKGVDSTLKIQPAKLEDSAVYLCASRQRGDSVEAFFGQGTRLTVV.

This clonotype was seen ten or more times. This chain links TRBV7-2 with TRBJ2-7; D unresolved. Germline-derived CDR1 and CDR2 are SGHTA and FQGNSA. V was pared by 1 base and J by 2 bases, with 6 bases between. The CDR3 runs to 13 residues. CDR3 coding DNA: TGTGCCAGCAGCTTAGGTGCACCCTACGAGCAGTACTTC. This sequence encodes CASSLGAPYEQYF. The variable domain in full, with the rest retrieved from reference TRBV7-2 and TRBJ2-7, is GAGVSQSPSNKVTEKGKDVELRCDPISGHTALYWYRQSLGQGLEFLIYFQGNSAPDKSGLPSDRFSAERTGGSVSTLTIQRTQQEDSAVYLCASSLGAPYEQYFGPGTRLTVT.

In its sample, this clonotype was seen many times. The gene calls are TRBV3-1 and TRBJ2-1; 8 bases map to TRBD2. This CDR3 region has 15 residues. The germline V gene has CDR1 LGHDT and CDR2 YNNKEL (reference sequence). The ends lost 4 bases at V and 9 bases at J; junction bases unmatched: 11. The CDR3: CASSRDSRGGPEQFF. The CDR3 DNA sequence: TGTGCCAGCAGCCGAGATTCACGGGGGGGCCCTGAGCAGTTCTTC.

The CDR3 sequence is CASNRPGQPYEQYF. As DNA, the CDR3 is TGTGCCAGCAACCGACCGGGACAGCCCTACGAGCAGTACTTC. The V call is TRBV5-5, the J call TRBJ2-7, with 7 bases fitting TRBD1. Losses at the gene ends were 6 bases for V and 2 bases for J; bases not matched to a gene: 8. The CDR3 sequence is 14 residues long. Germline CDR1 and CDR2: SGHKS and YYEKEE (reference sequence).

The sample holds many counts of this clonotype. The genes are TRBV20-1 and TRBJ2-3, with 9 bases identical to TRBD1. The CDR3 sequence is 16 residues long. From germline, CDR1 is DFQATT and CDR2 SNEGSKA (reference sequence). Germline trimming cut 5 bases from V and 4 bases from J; bases unmatched to any gene: 13. The CDR3 region has the DNA TGCAGTGCTGAACATACGACAGGGGGAGGGTCAGATACGCAGTATTTT. Translating it yields CSAEHTTGGGSDTQYF.

The chain joins TRBV7-3 to TRBJ2-1, with D uncertain. The CDR3 totals 13 residues. CDR1 and CDR2 (germline): SGHTA, FQGTGA. Trimming removed 5 bases from V and 7 bases from J, with 12 bases in between. CDR3 bases: TGTGCCAGCAGCCCTAACCAACAAAATGAGCAGTTCTTC. This sequence encodes CASSPNQQNEQFF. Combining the CDR3 with reference TRBV7-3 and TRBJ2-1 gives the whole variable domain GAGVSQTPSNKVTEKGKYVELRCDPISGHTALYWYRQSLGQGPEFLIYFQGTGAADDSGLPNDRFFAVRPEGSVSTLKIQRTERGDSAVYLCASSPNQQNEQFFGPGTRLTVL.

This clonotype was observed at least ten times. The chain is built from TRBV12-3 or TRBV12-4 and TRBJ2-1; no definite D call. The CDR3 covers 14 residues. Trimming left V 1 base short and J 12 bases short, with 16 bases between. The CDR3 loop reads CASSLGDPPLMQFF. The CDR3 DNA is TGTGCCAGCAGTTTAGGAGATCCACCCCTTATGCAGTTCTTC.

The sample holds many counts of this clonotype. The chain employs TRBV7-2 and TRBJ1-4; a weak D match, TRBD1 (5 bases). The germline V gene has CDR1 SGHTA and CDR2 FQGNSA. Trimming removed 1 base at V and 8 bases at J, with 11 bases between. CDR3 size: 14 residues. CDR3 bases: TGTGCCAGCAGCTTAGGGGGCCTCGGGGAAAAACTGTTTTTT. Translated, it gives CASSLGGLGEKLFF.

This clonotype was recorded many times. The rearrangement links TRBV27 to TRBJ2-6; 10 bases fit TRBD2. The J segment lost 1 base and the V segment lost 0 bases, leaving 0 bases of the junction unmatched. The CDR3 extends over 17 amino acids. CDR1 is MNHEY, CDR2 SMNVEV, per germline (reference sequence). CDR3 nucleotide sequence: TGTGCCAGCAGTTTATCTAGCGGGGGGTCTGGGGCCAACGTCCTGACTTTC. This sequence encodes CASSLSSGGSGANVLTF.

The genes are TRBV27 and TRBJ1-2, with D possibly matching TRBD1 (6 bases). The CDR3 length is 16 residues. Germline values: CDR1 MNHEY, CDR2 SMNVEV (reference sequence). The V end lost 4 bases, the J end lost 12 bases, and 27 bases lay between the germline ends. CDR3: CASSSIAADRRLGHTF. CDR3 nucleotide sequence: TGTGCCAGCAGTTCGATTGCGGCCGACAGGAGGCTAGGCCACACCTTC.

A note on this clonotype: Sequence at one end of the junction differs from germline and may be a read error. The rearrangement uses TRBV12-3 or TRBV12-4 and TRBJ2-3; 12 bases line up with TRBD2. This CDR3 is built from 16 residues. The CDR3 sequence: CASSPRTSGEGDAQYF. The DNA for the CDR3 is TGTGCCAGCAGTCCGCGGACTAGCGGGGAAGGAGATGCGCAGTATTTT.

In the case of this clonotype: A clone one base away is much larger, so this may be a read error. The chain has TRBV12-3 or TRBV12-4 and TRBJ2-3, with D unclear. The V end lost 1 base, the J end lost 10 bases, and 9 bases lay between the germline ends. There are 12 residues in the CDR3. The CDR3 DNA sequence: TGTGCCAGCAGTTTAGGGGGAAATGCGCAGTATTTT. Amino acid sequence: CASSLGGNAQYF.

This clonotype showed up just a few times. The chain employs TRBV27 and TRBJ1-6; D remains unclear. Between the trimmed V and J ends, which lost 3 bases and 2 bases, there was a span of 8 bases. Germline-derived CDR1 and CDR2 are MNHEY and SMNVEV (reference sequence). This CDR3 region has 15 residues. CDR3 in DNA: TGTGCCAGCAGTTTCCAGTGGCCCTATAATTCACCCCTCCACTTT. Translating it yields CASSFQWPYNSPLHF.

This sequence joins TRBV4-2 and TRBJ2-1; the D is unclear. The V and J ends lost 3 bases and 10 bases respectively, with 7 bases between them. Germline V lookup: CDR1 LGHNA, CDR2 YNFKEQ. The CDR3 length is 11 residues. CDR3 bases: TGTGCCAGCAGCCATTCTTGGGAGCAGTTCTTC. Protein: CASSHSWEQFF.

This clonotype was found many times. This may arise from a read error, as a much more abundant clone is one base away. The chain carries TRBV2 and TRBJ2-5, with unresolved D. CDR1 and CDR2 from the germline V gene are SNHLY and FYNNEI. This CDR3 is built from 14 residues. The CDR3 DNA is TGTGCCAGCAGGGAAGCAGACCCGTTAAGGACCCAGTACTTC. Translating gives CASREADPLRTQYF.

The gene calls are TRBV5-4 and TRBJ1-2; 9 bases are a match to TRBD1. Germline loops: CDR1 SGHNT, CDR2 YYREEE (reference sequence). The CDR3 loop spans 15 amino acids. The ends lost 4 bases at V and 5 bases at J; junction bases unmatched: 9. CDR3 residues: CASSRPGTGWYGYTF. In DNA form, the CDR3 reads TGTGCCAGCAGCCGACCCGGGACAGGGTGGTATGGCTACACCTTC.

The sample holds many counts of this clonotype. The gene calls are TRBV29-1 and TRBJ2-5; the match to TRBD1 covers 8 bases. The CDR3 totals 13 residues. CDR1 SQVTM and CDR2 ANQGSEA come from the germline V gene. The J segment lost 3 bases and the V segment lost 7 bases, leaving 7 bases of the junction unmatched. CDR3 DNA sequence: TGCAGCGACCTAGGACAGGGAGAAGAGACCCAGTACTTC. Protein product: CSDLGQGEETQYF.

This sequence joins TRBV27 and TRBJ2-1; either TRBD1 or TRBD2 may supply D (5 bases each). The DNA end is more similar to TRBJ2-7, so the J call may be wrong. Looked up from germline, CDR1 is MNHEY and CDR2 is SMNVEV (reference sequence). The CDR3 has 17 residues. CDR3 in amino acids: CASSPGPGAVRYNEQYF. The CDR3 DNA reads TGTGCCAGCAGCCCCGGGCCCGGGGCTGTGCGGTACAATGAGCAGTACTTC.

About this clonotype itself: A single base separates this from a much larger clone, so it may be a read error. The chain combines TRBV15 with TRBJ2-5, with 14 bases identical to TRBD2. The junction had 9 bases not matched to a gene; V was cut back by 4 bases and J by 11 bases. The CDR3 consists of 15 residues. Germline V CDR1 and CDR2: LNHNV, YYDKDF (reference sequence). In DNA form, the CDR3 reads TGTGCCACCAGCACTCGACTAGCGGGGGGGGATGAGCAGTACTTC. Amino acid sequence: CATSTRLAGGDEQYF.

This clonotype was counted many times. The chain couples TRBV5-1 to TRBJ1-1; 7 bases line up with TRBD1. Trimming at V came to 4 bases and at J to 5 bases, leaving 8 bases not matched to a gene. CDR1 is SGHRS and CDR2 is YFSETQ in the germline V gene. CDR3 length: 14 amino acids. The CDR3 is CASSGGQIVTEAFF. The CDR3 DNA follows: TGCGCCAGCAGCGGGGGACAGATTGTTACTGAAGCTTTCTTT.

The chain is built from TRBV20-1 and TRBJ1-5; the D gene is possibly TRBD1 (5 bases). The V gene lost 5 bases and the J gene lost 3 bases, with 14 bases spanning the gap. Germline CDR1 reads DFQATT; CDR2 reads SNEGSKA (reference sequence). CDR3 length equals 14 residues. The CDR3 nucleotides read TGCAGTGCTCCTAATCAGGGAACCAATCAGCCCCAGCATTTT. It translates to CSAPNQGTNQPQHF.

The chain employs TRBV4-2 and TRBJ2-2; D unresolved. V was trimmed by 0 bases and J by 0 bases, leaving 14 bases between them. Germline values: CDR1 LGHNA, CDR2 YNFKEQ. CDR3 length equals 18 residues. CDR3 nucleotides: TGTGCCAGCAGCCAAGATCGGCTCGACCGGCCGAACACCGGGGAGCTGTTTTTT. Amino acids: CASSQDRLDRPNTGELFF.

There are a few counts of this clonotype. The chain joins TRBV6-1 to TRBJ1-2, with 8 bases that match TRBD1. Germline CDR1 reads MNHNS; CDR2 reads SASEGT. J gave up 8 bases and V 0 bases, and 8 bases lay outside the gene matches. The CDR3 has 15 amino acids. CDR3 sequence reads: CASSEAPDRGWGYTF. CDR3 nucleotides: TGTGCCAGCAGTGAAGCGCCCGACAGGGGCTGGGGCTACACCTTC.

The sample holds a few counts of this clonotype. The rearrangement links TRBV20-1 to TRBJ2-3; TRBD2 agrees at 8 bases. CDR1 and CDR2 from the germline V gene are DFQATT and SNEGSKA (reference sequence). This CDR3 contains 15 residues. With V trimmed by 6 bases and J by 3 bases, 11 bases remained unmatched. Here the CDR3 reads CSAPFTPSGTDTQYF. CDR3 coding DNA: TGCAGTGCCCCGTTCACTCCTAGCGGGACAGATACGCAGTATTTT.